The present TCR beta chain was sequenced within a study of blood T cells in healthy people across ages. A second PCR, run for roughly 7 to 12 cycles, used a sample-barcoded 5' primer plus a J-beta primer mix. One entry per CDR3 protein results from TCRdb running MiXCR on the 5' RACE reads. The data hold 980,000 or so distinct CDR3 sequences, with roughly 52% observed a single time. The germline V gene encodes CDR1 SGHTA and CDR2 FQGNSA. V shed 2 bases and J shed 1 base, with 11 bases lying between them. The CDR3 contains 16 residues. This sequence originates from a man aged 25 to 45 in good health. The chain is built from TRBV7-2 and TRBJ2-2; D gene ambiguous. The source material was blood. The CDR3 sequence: CASSLPSVMNTGELFF. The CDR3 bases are TGTGCCAGCAGCTTACCCTCCGTCATGAACACCGGGGAGCTGTTTTTT.